This TCR beta chain was documented in a study of T cell changes during pregnancy in multiple sclerosis. Only in-frame clones appear in the TCRdb table, and some are missing; sequencing was by immunoSEQ multiplex PCR. The table has 65,000 to 80,000 clones, around 93% seen once. CDR1 is MNHEY and CDR2 is SVGAGI in the germline V gene. Trimming stripped 0 bases from V and 3 bases from J, with 12 bases between. CDR3 length equals 15 residues. This chain joins TRBV6-5 and TRBJ2-7; weak D call: TRBD1 (6 bases). The TCR originated in a female donor with multiple sclerosis, enrolled in a pregnancy study. The source material was peripheral blood, sampled in the second trimester of pregnancy. The CDR3 DNA sequence: TGTGCCAGCAGTTACTCCCGGGACACCCACTACGAGCAGTACTTC. Translating it yields CASSYSRDTHYEQYF.